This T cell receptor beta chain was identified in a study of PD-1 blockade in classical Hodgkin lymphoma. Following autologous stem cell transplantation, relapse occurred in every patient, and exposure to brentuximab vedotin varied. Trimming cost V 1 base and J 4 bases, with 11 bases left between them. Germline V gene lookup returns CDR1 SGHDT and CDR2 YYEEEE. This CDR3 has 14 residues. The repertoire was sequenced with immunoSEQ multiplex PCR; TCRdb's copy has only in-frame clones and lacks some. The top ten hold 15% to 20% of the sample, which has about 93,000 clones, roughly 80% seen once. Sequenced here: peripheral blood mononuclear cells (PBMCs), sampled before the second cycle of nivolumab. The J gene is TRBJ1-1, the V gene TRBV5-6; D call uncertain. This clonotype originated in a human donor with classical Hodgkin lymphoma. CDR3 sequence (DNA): TGTGCCAGCAGCTTGAGAGGGCATGGCACTGAAGCTTTCTTT. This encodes CASSLRGHGTEAFF.